This entry concerns a single TCR beta chain. The antigen remains unidentified. The source of the sample is a study of vaccination and CD4 T cells after COVID-19. Findings and caveats of the study: Within convalescent individuals, 304 out of 307 vaccine-specific clones proved to be spike mono-reactive.

The assay that was used to sequence DNA from cultured CD4+ T cells was the Oncomine TCR Beta short-read assay. The authors extracted genomic DNA from cultured CD4+ T cells. TCRdb reanalysed the PCR reads using MiXCR and keeps one entry per CDR3 protein. Among thousands of distinct CDR3 sequences listed, under 40% were seen once. From germline, CDR1 is MNHEY and CDR2 SMNVEV (reference sequence). This CDR3 has 15 amino acids. The germline V and J ends were trimmed by 8 bases and 8 bases, with 24 bases remaining between them. Treatment denoted: roughly 10-day PBMC culture with coronavirus spike peptide pools or control peptides (ViraFEST assay). The unexposed donor gave CD4+ T cells before the COVID-19 pandemic (2011-2018).

This sequence joins TRBV27 and TRBJ1-2; TRBD1 might be the D (6 bases). The TCR was taken from a human donor in good health. The specimen sequenced was CD4+ T cells from blood, cultured in vitro. CDR3 DNA: TGTGCCAGCCAACCTGGGCAGGGGTGGGTAGGGGGCTACACCTTC. Translating gives CASQPGQGWVGGYTF.